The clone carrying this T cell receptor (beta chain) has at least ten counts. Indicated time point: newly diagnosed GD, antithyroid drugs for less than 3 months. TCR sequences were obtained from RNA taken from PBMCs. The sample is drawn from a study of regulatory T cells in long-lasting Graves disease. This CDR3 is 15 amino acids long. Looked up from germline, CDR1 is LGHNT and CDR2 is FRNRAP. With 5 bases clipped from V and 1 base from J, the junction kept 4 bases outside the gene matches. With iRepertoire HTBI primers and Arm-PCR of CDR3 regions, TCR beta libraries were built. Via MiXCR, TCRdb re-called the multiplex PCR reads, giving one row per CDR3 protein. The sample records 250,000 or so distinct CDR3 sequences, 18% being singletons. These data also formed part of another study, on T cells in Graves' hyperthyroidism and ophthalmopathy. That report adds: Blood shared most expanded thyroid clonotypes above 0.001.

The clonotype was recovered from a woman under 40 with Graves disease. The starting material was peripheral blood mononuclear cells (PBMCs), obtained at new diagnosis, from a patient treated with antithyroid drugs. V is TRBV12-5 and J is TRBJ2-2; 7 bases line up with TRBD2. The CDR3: CASGGVAGNTGELFF. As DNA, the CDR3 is TGTGCTAGTGGTGGCGTAGCGGGGAACACCGGGGAGCTGTTTTTT. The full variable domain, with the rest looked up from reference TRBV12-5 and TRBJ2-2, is DARVTQTPRHKVTEMGQEVTMRCQPILGHNTVFWYRQTMMQGLELLAYFRNRAPLDDSGMPKDRFSAEMPDATLATLKIQPSEPRDSAVYFCASGGVAGNTGELFFGEGSRLTVL.